Listed below are T cell receptor beta chains from one sample, sequenced in a study of cytomegalovirus exposure and HLA in healthy donors. TCRdb's table, derived via immunoSEQ multiplex PCR, lists solely in-frame clones and lacks some. The sample records about 160,000 clones, roughly 79% being singletons. Sequencing was performed on PBMCs. The source of these receptors is a woman in her 50s in good health and CMV-seronegative. Each CDR3 is given with its conserved first and last residue. A D gene is named only where the DNA matches it firmly. Where a row states a size, it is once, few, many or the class of an expanded clone; other rows omit it.

clone_size,v_call,j_call,d_call,cdr3_length,cdr3_aa,cdr3_nt
-,TRBV13,TRBJ2-2,TRBD2,15,CAARGLAGGAGELFF,TGTGCCGCTCGGGGACTAGCGGGAGGCGCCGGGGAGCTGTTTTTT
-,TRBV5-1,TRBJ2-5,-,16,CASSLEGSRYQETQYF,TGCGCCAGCAGCTTGGAAGGGAGTAGGTACCAAGAGACCCAGTACTTC
-,TRBV7-2,TRBJ1-2,TRBD1,15,CASSFMDRGRGGYTF,TGTGCCAGCAGCTTTATGGACAGGGGGCGGGGTGGCTACACCTTC
once,TRBV27,TRBJ1-5,-,12,CASSFYNQPQHF,TGTGCCAGCAGTTTTTATAATCAGCCCCAGCATTTT
few,TRBV28,TRBJ1-1,TRBD1,15,CASSDRTGRNTEAFF,TGTGCCAGCAGTGACCGGACAGGAAGGAACACTGAAGCTTTCTTT
-,TRBV2,TRBJ2-7,-,17,CASSEAGHLRGSYEQYF,TGTGCCAGCAGTGAAGCGGGCCACCTAAGGGGATCCTACGAGCAGTACTTC
-,TRBV6-5,TRBJ2-3,TRBD2,14,CASGLLAGSGTQYF,TGTGCCAGCGGGTTACTAGCGGGATCGGGTACGCAGTATTTT
-,TRBV10-1,TRBJ1-5,-,15,CASKNPLAHTQPQHF,TGCGCCAGCAAAAACCCCCTGGCCCACACTCAGCCCCAGCATTTT
once,TRBV20-1,TRBJ1-1,-,11,CSARKTSEAFF,TGCAGTGCTAGAAAAACTAGTGAAGCTTTCTTT
-,TRBV5-1,TRBJ2-1,-,16,CASSLAAGSSYNEQFF,TGCGCCAGCAGCTTGGCTGCGGGGAGCTCCTACAATGAGCAGTTCTTC
-,TRBV27,TRBJ1-5,TRBD1,15,CASSLEGAGNQPQHF,TGTGCCAGCAGTTTAGAGGGGGCAGGCAATCAGCCCCAGCATTTT
-,TRBV11-2,TRBJ1-1,-,12,CASRGGNTEAFF,TGTGCCAGCAGAGGGGGGAACACTGAAGCTTTCTTT
once,TRBV7-8,TRBJ1-1,-,13,CASSRAGDTEAFF,TGTGCCAGCAGCCGAGCAGGGGACACTGAAGCTTTCTTT
-,TRBV7-9,TRBJ1-2,-,17,CASSLGQGSAENYGYTF,TGTGCCAGCAGCTTAGGCCAGGGATCGGCGGAGAACTATGGCTACACCTTC
-,TRBV6-6,TRBJ1-2,-,16,CASSYSGMDSPYGYTF,TGTGCCAGCAGTTACTCGGGAATGGACAGCCCTTATGGCTACACCTTC
-,TRBV7-2,TRBJ1-4,TRBD1,15,CASSLGDRGSEKLFF,TGTGCCAGCAGCTTAGGGGACAGGGGCAGTGAAAAACTGTTTTTT
-,TRBV9,TRBJ2-7,-,12,CASSSARGEQYF,TGTGCCAGCAGCTCGGCAAGGGGGGAGCAGTACTTC
-,TRBV11-3,TRBJ2-2,TRBD1,15,CASSLGQGRTGELFF,TGTGCCAGCAGCTTAGGACAGGGAAGGACCGGGGAGCTGTTTTTT
-,TRBV5-1,TRBJ1-5,-,15,CASSLQGTSNQPQHF,TGCGCCAGCAGCTTACAGGGTACGAGCAATCAGCCCCAGCATTTT
once,TRBV2,TRBJ1-2,TRBD1,15,CASSGDRVTRNGYTF,TGTGCCAGCAGTGGGGACAGGGTAACAAGAAATGGCTACACCTTC
-,TRBV7-2,TRBJ2-7,TRBD1,14,CASNPGQGPHEQYF,TGTGCCAGCAACCCTGGACAGGGACCCCACGAGCAGTACTTC
-,TRBV11-2,TRBJ1-2,TRBD1,14,CASSLVQGAYGYTF,TGTGCCAGCAGCTTAGTACAGGGGGCGTATGGCTACACCTTC
-,TRBV4-3,TRBJ2-1,TRBD2,15,CASSLIGLAGNEQFF,TGCGCCAGCAGCCTAATAGGACTAGCGGGAAATGAGCAGTTCTTC
once,TRBV5-1,TRBJ2-7,TRBD2,16,CASSFRTSGSNYEQYF,TGCGCCAGCAGCTTCCGGACTAGCGGGTCCAATTACGAGCAGTACTTC
-,TRBV5-1,TRBJ1-5,-,14,CASSPQGNDQPQHF,TGCGCCAGCAGCCCACAGGGTAACGATCAGCCCCAGCATTTT
-,TRBV11-2,TRBJ2-3,TRBD2,17,CASSLGGLAGATDTQYF,TGTGCCAGCAGCTTAGGGGGACTAGCGGGGGCGACAGATACGCAGTATTTT
-,TRBV15,TRBJ2-7,-,13,CATSRVQGYEQYF,TGTGCCACCAGCAGAGTTCAGGGCTACGAGCAGTACTTC
-,TRBV2,TRBJ2-7,-,14,CASSALGVTYEQYF,TGTGCCAGCAGTGCCCTCGGGGTCACCTACGAGCAGTACTTC
-,TRBV5-1,TRBJ2-3,-,14,CASSLFIQTDTQYF,TGCGCCAGCAGCTTGTTTATCCAGACAGATACGCAGTATTTT
-,TRBV7-6,TRBJ2-7,TRBD1,13,CASSSDRGNEQYF,TGTGCCAGCAGCTCCGACAGGGGCAACGAGCAGTACTTC
once,TRBV9,TRBJ2-4,-,14,CASSRQGAKNIQYF,TGTGCCAGCAGCCGTCAGGGGGCCAAAAACATTCAGTACTTC
-,TRBV15,TRBJ2-5,TRBD2,24,CATSIGKFHRAGAGGKYAQETQYF,TGTGCCACCAGCATTGGAAAATTTCATCGGGCGGGGGCGGGAGGGAAGTACGCCCAAGAGACCCAGTACTTC
-,TRBV27,TRBJ2-1,-,15,CASSRWEVTYNEQFF,TGTGCCAGCAGCCGGTGGGAGGTAACCTACAATGAGCAGTTCTTC